This section outlines one T cell receptor (beta chain) sequence together with its context. Its antigen is unknown. Within one base of it there is no much larger clone, and no base qualities were kept. This specimen belongs to a study of T-cell memory formation after mild COVID-19 (dated by TCRdb to the early 2020s). General notes on the study: TCR sequence clusters from the two donors were found to be largely donor specific. In two donors, T-cell clones that expanded and contracted after mild COVID-19 were followed by sequencing TCRalpha and TCRbeta repertoires longitudinally. Two young, previously healthy adult volunteers, one female and one male, were included in the cohort.

The paper as a whole reports these results and caveats: Only a couple of mild cases were covered in the study, and larger cohorts including severe cases with pre-infection samples were considered necessary. Whether the second-wave clones peaking on day 37 were SARS-CoV-2 specific was not confirmed. Some responding clones were detected in pre-infection memory, which suggested that pre-existing cross-reactive memory T cells had joined the SARS-CoV-2 response. Clones contracting from day 15 to 85 had balanced CD4/CD8 phenotypes, while a second wave expanding from day 15 to 37 was biased towards CD4+. Contracting CD4+ clones were found mainly in CM and EM memory subsets, while CD8+ clones were enriched in EMRA.

Reads for this sample came from an Illumina NovaSeq 6000. cDNA libraries for TCRalpha and TCRbeta were prepared by 5'RACE using constant-segment primers, with sample barcodes and unique molecular identifiers added. Trizol reagent was used to extract RNA from every sample. The libraries were amplified in two PCR steps, and the second step added a second sample barcode and Illumina TruSeq adapters. Sequencing of libraries was performed on an Illumina NovaSeq with 2 x 150 bp paired-end reads. The original pipeline was this. With migec v1.2.7, reads were demultiplexed and then collapsed into UMI-guided consensus sequences. Using mixcr v2.1.11, UMI consensuses were aligned to TRA and TRB V and J templates and then assembled into clonotypes. Clonotypes were classified as expanded or contracted when called significant by both edgeR and NoisET, with noise models trained on biological replicates. edgeR calls used a false discovery rate-adjusted p below 0.01 and a log2 fold-change threshold of 1. As an exploratory analysis of dynamics, max-normalized trajectories of the 1000 most abundant clonotypes were examined by PCA with hierarchical clustering. Each responding clone was given a CD4 or CD8 phenotype based on the CD4+ and CD8+ repertoires, which had been sequenced separately. TCRdb handled the public reads itself, with Q25 trimming in fastp and clone calling in MiXCR, and kept productive beta chains. Rows merge per CDR3 protein into single entries with the most common DNA and genes. None of the V and J calls come from the authors' own analysis; TCRdb made them. The sample records roughly 620,000 distinct CDR3 sequences, over 15% of which are singletons. More than 10% of the sample is held by the ten biggest clonotypes.

PBMCs were isolated by Ficoll-Paque density gradient centrifugation. The specimen was PBMCs or a T cell subset sorted from them (not recorded which). This TCR was recovered from an adult woman who had mild COVID-19 (a few samples of this study predate the infection). The sample titles of this study are shuffled in the database, so cell type and time point are left out; the donor was told from shared clones.

The sequence in DNA is TGTGCCAGCAGTTCCCCAGGGGGCACTAATGAAAAACTGTTTTTT. Translated, this gives CASSSPGGTNEKLFF. The chain links TRBV27 with TRBJ1-4; 8 nucleotides in the junction match TRBD1. As encoded in the germline V gene (reference sequence), CDR1 is MNHEY while CDR2 is SMNVEV. Its CDR3 holds 15 amino acids, cysteine through phenylalanine. Only the CDR3 region is kept as DNA, spanning 45 bases read in frame from base 1. The germline V and J ends show losses of 4 bases and 2 bases respectively, and no gene match explains 3 bases of the junction.